What follows describes a single T cell receptor beta chain. Its antigen is not identified. This record belongs to a study of T cells in Graves' hyperthyroidism and ophthalmopathy. Whole-study findings and limits: By a 13 V-J model, ophthalmopathy was set apart from stable hyperthyroidism. Blood also carried most thyroid clonotypes expanded above 0.001.

Researchers took RNA transcripts and amplified the TCR beta CDR3 regions from them. The study used the HTBI primer set for a first-round RT-PCR of the TCR CDR3. MiXCR was run by TCRdb on the multiplex PCR reads, yielding one entry per CDR3 protein. The sample has a few hundred thousand distinct CDR3 sequences, around 15% seen once. CDR1 is MDHEN and CDR2 is SYDVKM in the germline V gene. The CDR3 contains 13 residues. The V gene lost 6 bases and the J gene lost 3 bases, with 11 bases spanning the gap. Sequencing was done on a sample of blood. This rearrangement joins TRBV28 to TRBJ2-5; no firm D call. This TCR was recovered from a woman aged 40 to 49 with Graves' hyperthyroidism. DNA of the CDR3: TGTGCCAGCAGGCCACTGGAGAAAGAGACCCAGTACTTC. Its protein is CASRPLEKETQYF.